The 2 T cell receptor beta chains below were found in one sample sequenced in a study of response to subunit inactivated influenza vaccine. TCRdb used MiXCR to reprocess the RT-PCR reads, holding one entry per CDR3 protein. The sample includes a few hundred thousand distinct CDR3 sequences, 12% of them seen just once. The sequenced sample was non-naive T cells sorted from PBMCs, obtained about 14 days before vaccination. The source is a man over 45 who received an inactivated influenza vaccine.

The CDR3 here is CASSPPAGAGAFF. In nucleotides, the CDR3 is TGCGCCAGCAGCCCTCCAGCCGGCGCCGGGGCTTTCTTT. V is TRBV4-1 and J is TRBJ1-1; D is uncertain. The CDR3 is 13 amino acids. Germline-derived CDR1 and CDR2 are MGHRA and YSYEKL. The V end was cut by 4 bases, the J end by 11 bases, with 17 bases between.

The V call is TRBV20-1, the J call TRBJ2-7; 11 bases line up with TRBD1. Germline CDR1 and CDR2: DFQATT and SNEGSKA (reference sequence). The CDR3 covers 15 residues. The trim removed 5 bases at V and 2 bases at J, leaving 8 bases unmatched. The CDR3 loop reads CSASNPGQGAYEQYF. For the CDR3, the DNA is TGCAGTGCTTCTAATCCGGGACAGGGGGCCTACGAGCAGTACTTC.